Each of the 4 T cell receptor beta chains below was sequenced from the same sample in a study of OX40 agonist ivuxolimab in advanced cancers. Libraries were prepared by immunoSEQ multiplex PCR; TCRdb keeps only in-frame clonotypes and omits some of them. Here the sample spans 95,000 to 150,000 clones, roughly 93% being singletons. The source was CD4+ or CD8+ T cells sorted from blood, collected in a trial of the OX40 agonist ivuxolimab. These receptors originate from an adult with an advanced solid tumor such as melanoma, head and neck, liver or kidney cancer.

Here the CDR3 DNA reads TGTGCCAGCAGTCCTTACGACAGGGGTGGCTACACCTTC. Encoded protein: CASSPYDRGGYTF. The gene calls are TRBV5-4 and TRBJ1-2, with 8 nucleotides matching TRBD1. V shed 5 bases, J shed 7 bases, and the junction held 7 bases outside the gene matches. This CDR3 contains 13 residues. The germline gives CDR1 SGHNT, CDR2 YYREEE (reference sequence).

For the CDR3, the DNA is TGTGCCAGCAGCCAAGCGGCTCTCCTGAACACTGAAGCTTTCTTT. This sequence encodes CASSQAALLNTEAFF. The rearrangement links TRBV6-1 to TRBJ1-1; no clear D gene. The CDR3 covers 15 residues. V was trimmed by 6 bases and J by 0 bases, leaving 14 bases between them. Germline CDR1 is MNHNS and CDR2 is SASEGT.

This chain uses TRBV11-1 with TRBJ2-3, with a possible D match to TRBD2 (6 bases). The V end was cut by 4 bases, the J end by 0 bases, with 17 bases between. This CDR3 spans 17 amino acids. Germline V gene data show CDR1 as SGHAT and CDR2 as FQDESV (reference sequence). The CDR3 bases are TGTGCCAGCAGCTCGGCGCGCCGGGGGTGGAGCACAGATACGCAGTATTTT. Translated, it gives CASSSARRGWSTDTQYF.

This clone has just one count. The chain couples TRBV11-2 to TRBJ1-1, with D perhaps matching TRBD1 (6 bases). V lost 5 bases and J lost 3, with 10 bases in between. Germline CDR1 is SGHAT and CDR2 is FQNNGV. The CDR3 loop spans 13 amino acids. The CDR3: CASSTQGHTEAFF. In DNA form, the CDR3 reads TGTGCCAGCAGCACACAGGGACACACTGAAGCTTTCTTT.